This T cell receptor (beta chain) originates from a study of blood T cell repertoires in COVID-19. Study-level information: Samples of COVID-19 (acute and convalescent) were obtained from the United States, Italy and Spain. T cells, B-cell-depleted T cells, or PBMCs provided the cDNA or gDNA that served as material.

In the authors' methods: Researchers report that nucleated cell counts were estimated from reference gene primer amplification. This table comes from immunoSEQ multiplex PCR, and its TCRdb copy is limited to in-frame clones, with some not included. Clone size and V and J calls were adopted from that table, with D and trimming inferred from the DNA. The sample records a few hundred thousand clones, approximately 86% being singletons. This clone was counted a single time. Per germline, CDR1 MDHEN and CDR2 SYDVKM. V gave up 3 bases and J gave up 11 bases, with 19 bases separating them. The CDR3 length is 14 residues.

The chain has TRBV28 and TRBJ1-2; D gene unclear. This sequence was found in a woman between 50 and 59 years old who had recovered from COVID-19. Sequencing input: peripheral blood. The CDR3 protein is CASSFNGEVWGYTF. Here the CDR3 DNA reads TGTGCCAGCAGTTTCAACGGGGAGGTTTGGGGTTACACCTTC.